These T cell receptor beta chains were read from a single sample in a study of response to subunit inactivated influenza vaccine. TCRdb re-analysed the RT-PCR reads in MiXCR, keeping a single row per CDR3 protein. There are hundreds of thousands of distinct CDR3 sequences in the sample; around a sixth occur only once, and roughly a tenth lies in the top ten. This specimen consisted of PBMCs from blood, obtained about 5 days after vaccination. These receptors came from a man aged 50 or older who received an inactivated influenza vaccine. The CDR3 runs from the conserved cysteine through the conserved F or W. D genes are given only for firm matches. Rows may omit the clone size; those that give it use once, few, many or a size class.

cdr3_nt,cdr3_aa,cdr3_length,v_call,clone_size,d_call,j_call
TGTGCCATCAGGGCTAGCGGGAGTAAGGAAGAGCAGTTCTTC,CAIRASGSKEEQFF,14,TRBV10-3,many,TRBD2,TRBJ2-1
TGTGCCAGCACCGCTGGGGGCAGGGGGCGGGCTTTCTTT,CASTAGGRGRAFF,13,TRBV12-3/TRBV12-4,-,TRBD1,TRBJ1-1
TGTGCCAGCAGCGAGAGGACTGGATACACAGATACGCAGTATTTT,CASSERTGYTDTQYF,15,TRBV9,few,-,TRBJ2-3
TGCAGCGTTGATTGGGCTTCCTACAATGAGCAGTTCTTC,CSVDWASYNEQFF,13,TRBV29-1,many,-,TRBJ2-1
TGTGCCAGCAGCTGGGGGGACAGCAATTCACCCCTCCACTTT,CASSWGDSNSPLHF,14,TRBV7-9,-,TRBD1,TRBJ1-6
TGCAGCGTTACAGGGCATTACAGCTCTGGGGCCAACGTCCTGACTTTC,CSVTGHYSSGANVLTF,16,TRBV29-1,many,-,TRBJ2-6
TGTGCCAGCAGTTACTCGGGGGCCTGGGGGGAGACCCAGTACTTC,CASSYSGAWGETQYF,15,TRBV6-5,few,-,TRBJ2-5
TGCAGTGCTAGAAGTACAGGGTTCTACGAGCAGTACTTC,CSARSTGFYEQYF,13,TRBV20-1,few,-,TRBJ2-7
TGTGCCAGCAGCCCCCCGGGACAGCTACGAAAGAACACTGAAGCTTTCTTT,CASSPPGQLRKNTEAFF,17,TRBV12-3/TRBV12-4,few,TRBD1,TRBJ1-1
TGTGCCAGCAGCTGGAGACTAGCGGGACACAATGAGCAGTTCTTC,CASSWRLAGHNEQFF,15,TRBV7-9,few,TRBD2,TRBJ2-1
TGTGCCAGCAGCCAAGGGTCGGATCTAGCGGGAGGGAATGAGCAGTTCTTC,CASSQGSDLAGGNEQFF,17,TRBV4-2,-,TRBD2,TRBJ2-1
TGTGCCAGCAGTTATTGGGGGGCCGAGCAGTACTTC,CASSYWGAEQYF,12,TRBV6-2/TRBV6-3,-,-,TRBJ2-7
TGCAGTGCCGACGGGACGGAACCAGTCAAGCATACGCAGTATTTT,CSADGTEPVKHTQYF,15,TRBV20-1,few,-,TRBJ2-3
TGCAGTGCTTCCGAACTAGCGGGCACAGATACGCAGTATTTT,CSASELAGTDTQYF,14,TRBV20-1,few,TRBD2,TRBJ2-3
TGCAGTGCTAGGGCAGACAGGCAAGAGACCCAGTACTTC,CSARADRQETQYF,13,TRBV20-1,few,-,TRBJ2-5
TGTGCCAGCAGCCAGACAGGGGTCGTCGACTATGGCTACACCTTC,CASSQTGVVDYGYTF,15,TRBV3-1,few,TRBD1,TRBJ1-2
TGCGCCAGCAGCTCCTCAGGGGGCGTCGGCACCGGGGAGCTGTTTTTT,CASSSSGGVGTGELFF,16,TRBV5-1,few,TRBD1,TRBJ2-2
TGCAGTGCTAGAGTGATAGTTAAAGGGGGCTTAGCTAACTATGGCTACACCTTC,CSARVIVKGGLANYGYTF,18,TRBV20-1,few,TRBD1,TRBJ1-2
TGTGCCAGCAGCTTAGATATGGAGGGAGGGCGGGAGCAGTTCTTC,CASSLDMEGGREQFF,15,TRBV11-2,few,TRBD2,TRBJ2-1
TGTGCCAGCAGCCTTACTAGCGGGGGGGCAGCAGAGACCCAGTACTTC,CASSLTSGGAAETQYF,16,TRBV4-2,-,TRBD2,TRBJ2-5
TGTGCCAGCAGCCAAGATCTGGTGGGGGGATTCCGTGATACGCAGTATTTT,CASSQDLVGGFRDTQYF,17,TRBV14,-,-,TRBJ2-3
TGCGCCAGCAGCTTCTCGGGGACAGAGGATTCACCCCTCCACTTT,CASSFSGTEDSPLHF,15,TRBV5-1,few,TRBD1,TRBJ1-6
TGTGCCACCAGCAGAACTCTCCGGGACATCACCGGGGAGCTGTTTTTT,CATSRTLRDITGELFF,16,TRBV15,-,-,TRBJ2-2